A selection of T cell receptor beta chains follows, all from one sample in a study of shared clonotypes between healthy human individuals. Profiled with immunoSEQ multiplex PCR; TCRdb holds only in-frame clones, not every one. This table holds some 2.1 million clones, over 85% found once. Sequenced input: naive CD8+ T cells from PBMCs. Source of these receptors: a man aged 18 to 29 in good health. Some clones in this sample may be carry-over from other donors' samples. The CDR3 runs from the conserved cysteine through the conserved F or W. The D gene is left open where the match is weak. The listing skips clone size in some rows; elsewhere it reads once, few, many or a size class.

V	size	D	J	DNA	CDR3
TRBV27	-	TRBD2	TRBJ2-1	TGTGCCAGCAGATGGGCTAGCGGCATTTACAATGAGCAGTTCTTC	CASRWASGIYNEQFF
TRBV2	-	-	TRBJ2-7	TGTGCCAGCGGGGCGGCCGATGAATCCTACGAGCAGTACTTC	CASGAADESYEQYF
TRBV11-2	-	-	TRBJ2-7	TGTGCCAGCAGCTTGTCCGGGACATCCTACGAGCAGTACTTC	CASSLSGTSYEQYF
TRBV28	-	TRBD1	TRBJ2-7	TGTGCCAGCAGTTTAGCAGGGGGCTCCGAGCAGTACTTC	CASSLAGGSEQYF
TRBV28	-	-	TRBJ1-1	TGTGCCAGCAGATTCGACCGTGGGAACAGGGACCAAGGCCACACTGAAGCTTTCTTT	CASRFDRGNRDQGHTEAFF
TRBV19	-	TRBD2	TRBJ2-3	TGTGCCAGTAGTCCTACTCAGCGGGAGATGTCAGATACGCAGTATTTT	CASSPTQREMSDTQYF
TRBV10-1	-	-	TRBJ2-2	TGCGCCAGCAGTGAGTCGCTGACCTGGAACACCGGGGAGCTGTTTTTT	CASSESLTWNTGELFF
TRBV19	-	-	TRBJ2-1	TGTGCCAGTAGTGGCTCCCCATCCTACAATGAGCAGTTCTTC	CASSGSPSYNEQFF
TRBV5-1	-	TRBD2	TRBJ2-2	TGCGCCAGCAGCTCCCCTAGCGGGAGGCCCAACACCGGGGAGCTGTTTTTT	CASSSPSGRPNTGELFF
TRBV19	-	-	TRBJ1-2	TGTGCCAGTAGTAGTGGACGGACGCCGACTTATGGCTACACCTTC	CASSSGRTPTYGYTF
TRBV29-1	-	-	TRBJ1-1	TGCAGCGTTGCTAAACCCCGACAGATGAACACTGAAGCTTTCTTT	CSVAKPRQMNTEAFF
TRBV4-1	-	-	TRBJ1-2	TGCGCCAGCAGCCAAGAGACACGGCCTAACTATGGCTACACCTTC	CASSQETRPNYGYTF
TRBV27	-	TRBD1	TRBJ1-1	TGTGCCAGCAGATGGACAGGGACGGCTGAAGCTTTCTTT	CASRWTGTAEAFF
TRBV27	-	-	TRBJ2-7	TGTGCCAGCAGTTTAGTGCCCTACGAGCAGTACTTC	CASSLVPYEQYF
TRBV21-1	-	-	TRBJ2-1	TGTGCCAGCAGCAAAGTTGCCCAGCGGGAGGGCCTAGGCAATGAGCAGTTCTTC	CASSKVAQREGLGNEQFF
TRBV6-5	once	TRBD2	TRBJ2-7	TGTGCCAGCACCCCGGGGGGGGAATCGAGCTACGAGCAGTACTTC	CASTPGGESSYEQYF
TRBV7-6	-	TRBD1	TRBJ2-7	TGTGCCAGCAGCCTTGGACAGGGAGGCGAGCAGTACTTC	CASSLGQGGEQYF
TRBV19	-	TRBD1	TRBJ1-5	TGTGCCAGTAGTACTCTACCGGGACAGGGGGCATGGAGCAATCAGCCCCAGCATTTT	CASSTLPGQGAWSNQPQHF
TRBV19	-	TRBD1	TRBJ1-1	TGTGCCAGTAGTCGACAGGGGGCGTTGACTGAAGCTTTCTTT	CASSRQGALTEAFF